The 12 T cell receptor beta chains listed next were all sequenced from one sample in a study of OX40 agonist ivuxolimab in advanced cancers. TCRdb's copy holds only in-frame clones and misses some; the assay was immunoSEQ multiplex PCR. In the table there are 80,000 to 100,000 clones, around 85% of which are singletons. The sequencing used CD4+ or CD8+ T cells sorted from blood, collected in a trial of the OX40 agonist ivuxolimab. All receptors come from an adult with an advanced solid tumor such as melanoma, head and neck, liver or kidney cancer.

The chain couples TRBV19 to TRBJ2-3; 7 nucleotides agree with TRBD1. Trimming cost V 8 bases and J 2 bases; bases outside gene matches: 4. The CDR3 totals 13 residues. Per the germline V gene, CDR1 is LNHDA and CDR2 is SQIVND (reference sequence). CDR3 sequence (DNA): TGTGCCAGTCTGGACAGGAACACAGATACGCAGTATTTT. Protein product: CASLDRNTDTQYF.

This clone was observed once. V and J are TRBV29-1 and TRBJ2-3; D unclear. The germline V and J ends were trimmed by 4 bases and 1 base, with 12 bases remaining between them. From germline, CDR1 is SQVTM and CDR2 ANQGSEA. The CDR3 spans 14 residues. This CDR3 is CSVVGKGRTDTQYF. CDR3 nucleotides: TGCAGCGTTGTGGGGAAGGGCCGCACAGATACGCAGTATTTT.

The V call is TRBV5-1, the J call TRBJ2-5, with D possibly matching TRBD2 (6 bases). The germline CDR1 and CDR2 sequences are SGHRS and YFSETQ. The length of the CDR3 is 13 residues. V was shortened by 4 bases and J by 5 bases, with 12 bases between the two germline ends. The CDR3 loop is CASSRGSPETQYF. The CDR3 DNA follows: TGCGCCAGCAGCCGGGGGAGTCCCGAGACCCAGTACTTC. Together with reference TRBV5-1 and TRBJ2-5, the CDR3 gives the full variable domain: KAGVTQTPRYLIKTRGQQVTLSCSPISGHRSVSWYQQTPGQGLQFLFEYFSETQRNKGNFPGRFSGRQFSNSRSEMNVSTLELGDSALYLCASSRGSPETQYFGPGTRLLVL.

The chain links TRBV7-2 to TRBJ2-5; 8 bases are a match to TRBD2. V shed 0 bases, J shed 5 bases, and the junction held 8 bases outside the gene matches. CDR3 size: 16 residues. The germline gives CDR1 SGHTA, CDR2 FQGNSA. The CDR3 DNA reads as TGTGCCAGCAGCTTAGCTGCGGGACTAGGGATGGAGACCCAGTACTTC. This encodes CASSLAAGLGMETQYF.

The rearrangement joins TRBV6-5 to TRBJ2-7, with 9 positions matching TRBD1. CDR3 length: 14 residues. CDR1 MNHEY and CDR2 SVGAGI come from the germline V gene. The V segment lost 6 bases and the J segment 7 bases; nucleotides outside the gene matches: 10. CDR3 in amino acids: CASRPGQGIGEQYF. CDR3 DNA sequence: TGTGCCAGCAGACCGGGACAGGGAATTGGGGAGCAGTACTTC.

The CDR3 DNA is TGTGCCAGCAGCTTGTACAGGGTATACACCGGGGAGCTGTTTTTT. This gives the protein CASSLYRVYTGELFF. This chain uses TRBV5-5 with TRBJ2-2; TRBD1 might be the D (6 bases). Germline CDR1 reads SGHKS; CDR2 reads YYEKEE (reference sequence). The V gene lost 1 base and the J gene lost 3 bases, with 10 bases spanning the gap. The CDR3 runs to 15 residues. Together with reference TRBV5-5 and TRBJ2-2, the CDR3 gives the full variable domain: DAGVTQSPTHLIKTRGQQVTLRCSPISGHKSVSWYQQVLGQGPQFIFQYYEKEERGRGNFPDRFSARQFPNYSSELNVNALLLGDSALYLCASSLYRVYTGELFFGEGSRLTVL.

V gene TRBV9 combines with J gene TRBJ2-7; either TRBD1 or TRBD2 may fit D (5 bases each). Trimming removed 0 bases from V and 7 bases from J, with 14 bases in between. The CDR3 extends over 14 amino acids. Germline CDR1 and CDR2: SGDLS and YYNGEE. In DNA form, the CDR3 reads TGTGCCAGCAGCGTAGATGGGGCTACGGGGGAGCAGTACTTC. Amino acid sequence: CASSVDGATGEQYF.

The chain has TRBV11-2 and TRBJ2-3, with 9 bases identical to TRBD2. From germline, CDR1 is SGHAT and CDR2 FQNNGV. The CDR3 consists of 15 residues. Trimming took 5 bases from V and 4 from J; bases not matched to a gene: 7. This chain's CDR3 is CASSALRGGADTQYF. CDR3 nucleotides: TGTGCCAGCAGCGCCCTGCGGGGGGGGGCAGATACGCAGTATTTT.

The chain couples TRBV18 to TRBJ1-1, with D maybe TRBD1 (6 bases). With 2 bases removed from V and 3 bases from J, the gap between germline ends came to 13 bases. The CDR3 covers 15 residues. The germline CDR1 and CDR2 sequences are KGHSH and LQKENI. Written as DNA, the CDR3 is TGTGCCAGCTCACCAAGAATGCCAGGGGACACTGAAGCTTTCTTT. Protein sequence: CASSPRMPGDTEAFF.

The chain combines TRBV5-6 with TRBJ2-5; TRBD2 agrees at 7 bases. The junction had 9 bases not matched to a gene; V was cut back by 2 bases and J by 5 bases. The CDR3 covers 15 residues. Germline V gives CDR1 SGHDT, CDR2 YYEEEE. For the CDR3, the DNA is TGTGCCAGCAGCTTCCTAGCGGTTGGTTCGGAGACCCAGTACTTC. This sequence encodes CASSFLAVGSETQYF.

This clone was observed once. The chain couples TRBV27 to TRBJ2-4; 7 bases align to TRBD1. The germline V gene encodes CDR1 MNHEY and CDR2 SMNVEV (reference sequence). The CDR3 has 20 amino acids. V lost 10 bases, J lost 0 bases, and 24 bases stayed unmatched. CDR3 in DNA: TGTGCCACAATCCAAGAAAAGCTCCGGGGACAGCTTCTAGCCAAAAACATTCAGTACTTC. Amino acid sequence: CATIQEKLRGQLLAKNIQYF.

CDR3 bases: TGTGCCAGCAGCCTACAAGGACAGAGAAACACTGAAGCTTTCTTT. It is translated as CASSLQGQRNTEAFF. The rearrangement joins TRBV9 to TRBJ1-1; D might be TRBD1 (6 bases). CDR1 and CDR2 from the germline V gene are SGDLS and YYNGEE. This CDR3 is built from 15 residues. V lost 4 bases, J lost 2 bases, and 15 bases lay in between.